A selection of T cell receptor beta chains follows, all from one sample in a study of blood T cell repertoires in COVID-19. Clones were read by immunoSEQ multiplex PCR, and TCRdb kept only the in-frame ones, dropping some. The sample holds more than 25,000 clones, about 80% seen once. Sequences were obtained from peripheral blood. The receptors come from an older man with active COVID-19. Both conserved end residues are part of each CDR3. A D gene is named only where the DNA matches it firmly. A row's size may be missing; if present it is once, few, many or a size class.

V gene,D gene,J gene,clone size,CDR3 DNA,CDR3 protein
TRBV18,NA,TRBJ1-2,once,TGTGCCAGCTCAGAAAGACAGCTATACTATGGCTACACCTTC,CASSERQLYYGYTF
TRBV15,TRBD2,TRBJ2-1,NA,TGTGCCACCAGCAGAGGCGGGGGTAATGAGCAGTTCTTC,CATSRGGGNEQFF
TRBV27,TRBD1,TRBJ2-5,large,TGTGCCAGCAGTTCGGGACAGCCCGAGGAGGCCCAGTACTTC,CASSSGQPEEAQYF
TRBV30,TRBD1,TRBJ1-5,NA,TGTGCCTGGAGATTGGGACAGGGCAGCAATCAGCCCCAGCATTTT,CAWRLGQGSNQPQHF
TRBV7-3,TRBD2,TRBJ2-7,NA,TGTGCCAGCAGCAAAGGGACTAGCGGAGGCGGCAACGAGCAGTACTTC,CASSKGTSGGGNEQYF
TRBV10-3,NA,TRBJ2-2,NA,TGTGCCATCAGTGAGGCGACCGGGGAGCTGTTTTTT,CAISEATGELFF
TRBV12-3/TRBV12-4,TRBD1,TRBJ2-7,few,TGTGCCAGCAGTTTCAGGGGACAGGGTCTGTACTTC,CASSFRGQGLYF
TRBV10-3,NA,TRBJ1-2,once,TGTGCCATCAGTGAGTCGTGGGGAGCTAACTATGGCTACACCTTC,CAISESWGANYGYTF
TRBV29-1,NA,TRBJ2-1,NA,TGCAGCGTTGTCTCTAGAGGGTCCTACAATGAGCAGTTCTTC,CSVVSRGSYNEQFF
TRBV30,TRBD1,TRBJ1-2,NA,TGTGCCTGGAGCTTGGGGACAGGGTCTAACTATGGCTACACCTTC,CAWSLGTGSNYGYTF
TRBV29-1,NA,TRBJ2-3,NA,TGCAGCTTCCAGGAGGGTACGAGCACAGATACGCAGTATTTT,CSFQEGTSTDTQYF
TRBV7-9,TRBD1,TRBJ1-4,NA,TGTGCCAGCAGCGAAGGGGGCATTAATGAAAAACTGTTTTTT,CASSEGGINEKLFF
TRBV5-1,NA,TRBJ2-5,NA,TGCGCCAGCAGCTTGGGGTCAGGCAGATTCGAGACCCAGTACTTC,CASSLGSGRFETQYF
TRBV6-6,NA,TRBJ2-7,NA,TGTGCCAGCAGCCCACAGCCGGGACAAACCTACGAGCAGTACTTC,CASSPQPGQTYEQYF
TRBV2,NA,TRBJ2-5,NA,TGTGCCAGCAGTTACAGGTACCAAGAGACCCAGTACTTC,CASSYRYQETQYF
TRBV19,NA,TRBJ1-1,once,TGTGCCAGTAGTATACCGGACAGTCGGACTGAAGCTTTCTTT,CASSIPDSRTEAFF
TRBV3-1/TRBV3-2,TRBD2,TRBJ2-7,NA,TGTGCCAGCAGCCCGGGGGGTTACGAGCAGTACTTC,CASSPGGYEQYF
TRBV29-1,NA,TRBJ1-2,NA,TGCAGCGTTAACTTAGGAGATGGCTACACCTTC,CSVNLGDGYTF
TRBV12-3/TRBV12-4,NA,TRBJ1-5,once,TGTGCCAGCAGTTTAGCCGAAGACAGGCCTCGCAATTTT,CASSLAEDRPRNF
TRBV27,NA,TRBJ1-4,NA,TGTGCCAGCAAGAGAGAAGCAACTAATGAAAAACTGTTTTTT,CASKREATNEKLFF
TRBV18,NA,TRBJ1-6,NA,TGTGCCAGCTCACCACGACAGGATAATTCACCCCTCCACTTT,CASSPRQDNSPLHF
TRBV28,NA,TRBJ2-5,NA,TGTGCCAGCACCGGAAGAGGGGGGGTGCAAGAGACCCAGTACTTC,CASTGRGGVQETQYF
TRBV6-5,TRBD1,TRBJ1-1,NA,TGTGCCAGCAGTTACGACAGGGGAAACACTGAAGCTTTCTTT,CASSYDRGNTEAFF
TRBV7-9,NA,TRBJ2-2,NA,TGTGCCTGTGGACACGTGAACACCGGGGAGCTGTTTTTT,CACGHVNTGELFF
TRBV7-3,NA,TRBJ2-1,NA,TGTGCCAGCAGCTTATCGGGGAGGACCTACAATGAGCAGTTCTTC,CASSLSGRTYNEQFF
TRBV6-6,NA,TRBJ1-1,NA,TGTGCCAGCAGTCCGAATCGACAGTCGAGGACTGAAGCTTTCTTT,CASSPNRQSRTEAFF
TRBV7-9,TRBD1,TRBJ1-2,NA,TGTGCCAGCAGCCTGAGGACAGGGGAGGGGTATGGCTACACCTTC,CASSLRTGEGYGYTF
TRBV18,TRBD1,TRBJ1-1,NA,TGTGCCAGCTCACCCACCGACAGGGTGAACACTGAAGCTTTCTTT,CASSPTDRVNTEAFF
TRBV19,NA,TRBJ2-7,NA,TGTGCCAGTAGTAAGGGACACACCCGGGACTACGAGCAGTACTTC,CASSKGHTRDYEQYF